Reported below is one T cell receptor beta chain. The method was immunoSEQ multiplex PCR; TCRdb's version includes in-frame clones alone and lacks a portion of them. The sample holds over 2 million clones; roughly 92% are singletons and the top ten take approximately 0.41%. The data stem from a study of shared clonotypes between healthy human individuals. Germline V gives CDR1 MDHEN, CDR2 SYDVKM. V trimming: 5 bases; J trimming: 6 bases; junction bases outside the gene matches: 16. This CDR3 spans 18 amino acids. The sample comprised naive CD4+ T cells from PBMCs. Subset here: CD45RA+ positively selected. V is TRBV28 and J is TRBJ2-3; 11 nucleotides line up with TRBD2. The source of this sequence is a young man in good health. Some clones in this sample may be carry-over from other donors' samples. CDR3 loop: CASSPSGSSGRAWDTQYF. The CDR3 bases are TGTGCCAGCAGTCCCTCAGGGAGTAGCGGGAGGGCCTGGGATACGCAGTATTTT.